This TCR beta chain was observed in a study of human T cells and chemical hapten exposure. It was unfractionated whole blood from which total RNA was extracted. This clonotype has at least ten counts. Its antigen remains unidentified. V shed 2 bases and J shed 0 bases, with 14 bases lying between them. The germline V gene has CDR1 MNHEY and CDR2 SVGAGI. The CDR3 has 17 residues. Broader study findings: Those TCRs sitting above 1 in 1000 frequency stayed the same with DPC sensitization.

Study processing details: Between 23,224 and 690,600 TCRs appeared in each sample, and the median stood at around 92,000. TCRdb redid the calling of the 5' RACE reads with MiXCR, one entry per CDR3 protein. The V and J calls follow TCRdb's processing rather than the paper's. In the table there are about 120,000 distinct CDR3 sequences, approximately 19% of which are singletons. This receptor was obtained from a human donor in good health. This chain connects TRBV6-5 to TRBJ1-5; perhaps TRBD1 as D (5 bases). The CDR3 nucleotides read TGTGCCAGCAGTTACAGTCCGCCAGGGAATAGCAATCAGCCCCAGCATTTT. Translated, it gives CASSYSPPGNSNQPQHF.